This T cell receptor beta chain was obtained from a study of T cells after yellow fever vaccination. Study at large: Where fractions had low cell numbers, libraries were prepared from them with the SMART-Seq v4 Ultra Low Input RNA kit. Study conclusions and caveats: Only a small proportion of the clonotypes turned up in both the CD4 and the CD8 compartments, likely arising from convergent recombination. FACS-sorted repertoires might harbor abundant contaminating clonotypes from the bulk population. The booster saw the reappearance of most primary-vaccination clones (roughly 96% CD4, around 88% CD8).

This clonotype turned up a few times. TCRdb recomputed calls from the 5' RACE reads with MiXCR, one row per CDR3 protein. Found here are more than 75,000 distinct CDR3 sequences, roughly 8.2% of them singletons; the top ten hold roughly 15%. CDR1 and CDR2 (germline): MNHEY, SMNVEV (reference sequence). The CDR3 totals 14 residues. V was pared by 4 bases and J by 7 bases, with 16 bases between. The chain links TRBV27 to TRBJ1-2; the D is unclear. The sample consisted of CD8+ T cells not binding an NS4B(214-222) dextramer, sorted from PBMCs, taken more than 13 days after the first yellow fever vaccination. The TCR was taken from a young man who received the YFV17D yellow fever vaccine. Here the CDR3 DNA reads TGTGCCAGCAGTTCCCCAGGTTCCTCACCTGGCTACACCTTC. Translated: CASSSPGSSPGYTF.